One sample yielded the 4 T cell receptor beta chains listed below, sequenced in a study of blood T cell repertoires in COVID-19. TCRdb's table, derived via immunoSEQ multiplex PCR, lists solely in-frame clones and lacks some. The data hold approximately 90,000 clones, with roughly 78% observed a single time. The source material was peripheral blood. Receptor source: a woman of 80 years or more with acute or convalescent COVID-19.

The chain joins TRBV18 to TRBJ2-1; maybe TRBD1 (6 bases). The germline V gene has CDR1 KGHSH and CDR2 LQKENI. The CDR3 is made up of 14 amino acids. Between the trimmed V and J ends, which lost 3 bases and 1 base, there was a span of 7 bases. CDR3 in DNA: TGTGCCAGCTCACCCCAGGGGTCCTACAATGAGCAGTTCTTC. Encoded protein: CASSPQGSYNEQFF.

The V and J genes are TRBV2 and TRBJ1-5; D is ambiguous. Trimming left V 4 bases short and J 3 bases short, with 10 bases between. CDR3 length equals 14 residues. Germline CDR1 is SNHLY and CDR2 is FYNNEI. CDR3 DNA: TGTGCCAGCAGTGGCGACTCCTTCAATCAGCCCCAGCATTTT. It yields the protein CASSGDSFNQPQHF.

V and J are TRBV7-9 and TRBJ2-5; a possible D gene is TRBD2 (6 bases). The germline V and J ends were trimmed by 5 bases and 5 bases, with 6 bases remaining between them. The CDR3 is made up of 11 amino acids. Germline CDR1 SEHNR, CDR2 FQNEAQ (reference sequence). The CDR3 DNA reads TGTGCCAGCAGCGGAGGGGAGACCCAGTACTTC. This encodes CASSGGETQYF.

The gene calls are TRBV2 and TRBJ2-1; TRBD1 might be the D (5 bases). The V end lost 4 bases, the J end lost 6 bases, and 16 bases lay between the germline ends. CDR1 SNHLY and CDR2 FYNNEI come from the germline V gene. The CDR3 contains 15 residues. The CDR3 nucleotides read TGTGCCAGCAGTGTAGGGGTCCCACAATCCAATGAGCAGTTCTTC. Translated, it gives CASSVGVPQSNEQFF.